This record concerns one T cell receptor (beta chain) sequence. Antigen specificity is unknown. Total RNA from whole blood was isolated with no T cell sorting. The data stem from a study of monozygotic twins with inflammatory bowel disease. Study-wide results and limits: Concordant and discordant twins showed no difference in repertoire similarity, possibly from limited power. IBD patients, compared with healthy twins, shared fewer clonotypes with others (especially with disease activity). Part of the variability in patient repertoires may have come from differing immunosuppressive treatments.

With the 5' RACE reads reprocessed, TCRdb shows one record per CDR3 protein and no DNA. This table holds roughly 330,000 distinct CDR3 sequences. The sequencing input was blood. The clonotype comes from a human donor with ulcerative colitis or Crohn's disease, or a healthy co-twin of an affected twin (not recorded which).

CDR3 sequence reads: CASSLPQAGYYGYTF. The V call is TRBV7-2, the J call TRBJ1-2; without DNA, the TCRdb call of TRBD1 cannot be checked. The CDR3 runs 15 residues. The germline gives CDR1 SGHTA, CDR2 FQGNSA. The variable domain in full, with the rest retrieved from reference TRBV7-2 and TRBJ1-2, is GAGVSQSPSNKVTEKGKDVELRCDPISGHTALYWYRQSLGQGLEFLIYFQGNSAPDKSGLPSDRFSAERTGGSVSTLTIQRTQQEDSAVYLCASSLPQAGYYGYTFGSGTRLTVV.